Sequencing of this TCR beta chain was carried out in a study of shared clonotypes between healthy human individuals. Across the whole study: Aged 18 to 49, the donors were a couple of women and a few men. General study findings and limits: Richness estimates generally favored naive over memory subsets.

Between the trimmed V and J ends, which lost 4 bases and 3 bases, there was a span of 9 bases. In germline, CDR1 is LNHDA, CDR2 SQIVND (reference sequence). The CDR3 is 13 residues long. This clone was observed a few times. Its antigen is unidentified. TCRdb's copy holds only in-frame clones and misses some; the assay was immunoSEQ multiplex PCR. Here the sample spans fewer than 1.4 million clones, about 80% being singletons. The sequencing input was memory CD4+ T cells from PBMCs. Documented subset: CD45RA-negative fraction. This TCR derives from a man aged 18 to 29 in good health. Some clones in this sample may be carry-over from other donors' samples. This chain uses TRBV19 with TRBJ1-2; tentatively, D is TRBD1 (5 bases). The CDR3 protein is CASSKDTYYGYTF. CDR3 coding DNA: TGTGCCAGTAGTAAGGACACCTACTATGGCTACACCTTC.